This T cell receptor (beta chain) was profiled in a study of blood T cells in healthy people across ages. Trimming cost V 5 bases and J 3 bases; bases outside gene matches: 6. CDR1 and CDR2 from the germline V gene are DFQATT and SNEGSKA (reference sequence). The CDR3 is made up of 14 amino acids. This clonotype was seen only a few times. The antigen is not known. The study's findings and limits: Long-lived donors had more naive CD4+ cells and higher diversity than aged donors. Per million T cells, TCR beta diversity dropped about linearly as age rose.

Isolation recovered at least 7 million PBMCs from every sample. Next came a second PCR, run for about 7 to 12 cycles, which used a sample-barcoded 5' primer along with a J-beta primer mix. Each cDNA molecule was tagged by a template-switch adaptor with 12 random nucleotides. A single record per CDR3 protein comes from TCRdb applying MiXCR to the 5' RACE reads. This sample has about 930,000 distinct CDR3 sequences; 25% to 30% occur once, and the top ten carry about 9.4%. These data also featured in a second study, about T cells of mothers and their children.

The receptor's source is a woman aged 40 to 50 in good health. The sequenced sample consisted of blood. The J gene is TRBJ1-5, the V gene TRBV20-1, with 8 nucleotides matching TRBD1. DNA for the CDR3: TGCAGTGCTCAAAGGACAGGGTTCAATCAGCCCCAGCATTTT. This translates into CSAQRTGFNQPQHF.